Below are 10 T cell receptor beta chains sequenced from a single sample in a study of monozygotic twins with inflammatory bowel disease. Each CDR3 protein gets one entry in TCRdb, which reprocessed the 5' RACE reads and gives no DNA. The sample yields approximately 150,000 distinct CDR3 sequences, of which the top ten take up around 7%. What was sequenced was blood. The receptors shown here come from a human donor with ulcerative colitis or Crohn's disease, or a healthy co-twin of an affected twin (not recorded which).

V usage is TRBV20-1 and J usage is TRBJ2-3; without DNA, the TCRdb call of TRBD1 cannot be checked. Germline CDR1 DFQATT, CDR2 SNEGSKA (reference sequence). The CDR3 spans 15 residues. The CDR3 region is CSASFTGRWADTQYF.

The genes are TRBV20-1 and TRBJ1-6; TCRdb's assignment of TRBD1 cannot be checked, as there is no DNA. In germline, CDR1 is DFQATT, CDR2 SNEGSKA (reference sequence). The CDR3 runs 16 residues. The CDR3 protein is CSATPQGHTYNSPLHF.

The rearrangement uses TRBV4-2 and TRBJ1-1. Germline assignment: CDR1 LGHNA and CDR2 YNFKEQ. The CDR3 is 17 residues long. CDR3 sequence: CASSQADLAALDTEAFF.

This chain links TRBV5-6 with TRBJ2-1; TCRdb lists TRBD2, though no DNA is available to test this call. The CDR3 spans 15 residues. Looked up from germline, CDR1 is SGHDT and CDR2 is YYEEEE. The CDR3 sequence: CASIPGGGAVNEQFF.

The chain is built from TRBV12-3 or TRBV12-4 and TRBJ2-7; TCRdb gives TRBD1 as the D gene, but with no DNA this cannot be confirmed. The CDR3 totals 13 residues. CDR3 protein: CASSSGQSYEQYF.

J is TRBJ2-1 and V is TRBV5-1; without DNA, the TCRdb call of TRBD2 cannot be checked. The CDR3 sequence is 18 residues long. The germline V gene has CDR1 SGHRS and CDR2 YFSETQ. This CDR3 reads CASSLVALAGGPGNEQFF.

The chain carries TRBV6-2 or TRBV6-3 and TRBJ2-3; TCRdb calls TRBD1, which cannot be checked without DNA. Germline CDR1 and CDR2: MNHEY and SVGEGT. The CDR3 covers 17 residues. The CDR3 loop reads CASSYGGQGLITDTQYF.

This chain connects TRBV7-2 to TRBJ2-3; TCRdb proposes TRBD1, but this gene call is untestable without DNA. Germline-derived CDR1 and CDR2 are SGHTA and FQGNSA. The length of the CDR3 is 14 residues. The CDR3 loop is CASSLYRSSDTQYF.

The chain is built from TRBV12-3 or TRBV12-4 and TRBJ2-7; TCRdb indicates TRBD1, and absent DNA this call remains unverified. This CDR3 is built from 14 residues. This chain's CDR3 is CASSFGGRTYEQYF.

V usage is TRBV4-3 and J usage is TRBJ2-7; there is no DNA to check the TCRdb D call of TRBD2. Germline CDR1 reads LGHNA; CDR2 reads YSLEER. CDR3 size: 17 residues. The CDR3 sequence is CASSQGPPGLNSYEQYF.